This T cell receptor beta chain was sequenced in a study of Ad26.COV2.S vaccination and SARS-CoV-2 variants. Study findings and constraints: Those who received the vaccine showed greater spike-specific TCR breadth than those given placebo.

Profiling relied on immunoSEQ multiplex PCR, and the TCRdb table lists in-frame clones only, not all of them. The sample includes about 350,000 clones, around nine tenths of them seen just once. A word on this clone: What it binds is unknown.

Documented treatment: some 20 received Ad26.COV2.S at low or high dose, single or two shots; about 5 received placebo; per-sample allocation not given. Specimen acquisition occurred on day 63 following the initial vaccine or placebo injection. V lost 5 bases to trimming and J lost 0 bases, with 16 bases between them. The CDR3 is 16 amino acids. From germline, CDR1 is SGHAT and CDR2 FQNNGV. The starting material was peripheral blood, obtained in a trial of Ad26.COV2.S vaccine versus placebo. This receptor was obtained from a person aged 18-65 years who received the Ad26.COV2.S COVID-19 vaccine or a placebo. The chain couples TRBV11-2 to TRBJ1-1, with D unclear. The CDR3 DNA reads TGTGCCAGCAGCCCACACTCACTCAAAATGAACACTGAAGCTTTCTTT. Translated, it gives CASSPHSLKMNTEAFF.